The 19 T cell receptor beta chains below come from one sample, sequenced in a study of T cells in Graves' hyperthyroidism and ophthalmopathy. Amplified TCR beta CDR3 regions derived from RNA transcripts. Researchers ran a first-round RT-PCR on the TCR CDR3 using the HTBI primer set. One entry per CDR3 protein results from TCRdb running MiXCR on the multiplex PCR reads. The data hold some 300,000 distinct CDR3 sequences, with roughly an eighth observed a single time. Sequenced material: blood. The receptor set was obtained from a middle-aged woman with Graves' hyperthyroidism.

This clonotype was counted at least ten times. The J gene is TRBJ1-2, the V gene TRBV6-1; D ambiguous. The V gene lost 4 bases and the J gene lost 4 bases, with 16 bases spanning the gap. Germline CDR1 reads MNHNS; CDR2 reads SASEGT. The CDR3 is 15 amino acids. The DNA of the CDR3 is TGTGCCAGCAGTGTCTCCTCTCTTCGAGGCTATGGCTACACCTTC. Protein sequence: CASSVSSLRGYGYTF.

This clonotype was counted between two and nine times. The chain recombines TRBV3-1 with TRBJ2-6, with D unclear. The CDR3 has 16 residues. Germline values: CDR1 LGHDT, CDR2 YNNKEL (reference sequence). V lost 4 bases to trimming and J lost 4 bases, with 14 bases between them. CDR3 in amino acids: CASSRSGALGANVLTF. CDR3 bases: TGTGCCAGCAGCCGATCAGGAGCGCTGGGGGCCAACGTCCTGACTTTC.

This clonotype was picked up a small number of times. The chain uses TRBV29-1 and TRBJ2-2, with 13 nucleotides matching TRBD2. Trimming cost V 7 bases and J 8 bases; bases outside gene matches: 10. The CDR3 has 15 amino acids. CDR1 SQVTM and CDR2 ANQGSEA come from the germline V gene. The CDR3 loop is CSALGLAGVKGELFF. The CDR3 DNA is TGCAGCGCCCTTGGACTAGCGGGAGTAAAAGGGGAGCTGTTTTTT.

As DNA, the CDR3 is TGTGCCTGGAGTCTAACCTCGGGGAACACTGAAGCTTTCTTT. Its translation: CAWSLTSGNTEAFF. V usage is TRBV30 and J usage is TRBJ1-1; D gene ambiguous. CDR3 size: 14 residues. Germline values: CDR1 GTSNPN, CDR2 SVGIG (reference sequence). The ends were cut back, 2 bases at V and 1 base at J, with 11 bases in the middle.

In this sample, this clonotype turned up a few times. The rearrangement uses TRBV6-1 and TRBJ2-1, with D unclear. The CDR3 totals 16 residues. V gave up 7 bases and J gave up 0 bases, with 16 bases separating them. CDR1 MNHNS and CDR2 SASEGT come from the germline V gene. The CDR3 DNA follows: TGTGCCAGCACCTCCGGAGAGGCCAGCTCCTACAATGAGCAGTTCTTC. Its protein is CASTSGEASSYNEQFF.

This clonotype showed up many times. V is TRBV20-1 and J is TRBJ2-1; D is ambiguous. Trimming left V 2 bases short and J 5 bases short, with 7 bases between. From germline, CDR1 is DFQATT and CDR2 SNEGSKA (reference sequence). The CDR3 has 12 residues. CDR3 nucleotides: TGCAGTGCTAGAATATCGGACAATGAGCAGTTCTTC. This codes for CSARISDNEQFF.

This clonotype was recorded at least ten times. The J gene is TRBJ1-1, the V gene TRBV5-1; tentative D call: TRBD1 (5 bases). CDR1 is SGHRS, CDR2 YFSETQ, per germline. CDR3 length: 16 amino acids. With 5 bases removed from V and 0 bases from J, the gap between germline ends came to 17 bases. In nucleotides, the CDR3 is TGCGCCAGCAGAAGGGACGGTCGTAGTCTGAACACTGAAGCTTTCTTT. This translates into CASRRDGRSLNTEAFF.

This clonotype has just a few counts. This may come from a read error, since a much larger clone is one base off. The rearrangement links TRBV11-2 to TRBJ2-1; D could derive from TRBD1 or TRBD2 (5 bases each). Germline CDR1 is SGHAT and CDR2 is FQNNGV. This CDR3 spans 15 amino acids. Trimming shortened V by 5 bases and J by 5 bases, and 16 bases separated the two germline ends. The CDR3 DNA is TGTGCCAGCAGCCCGGGACCGTCACCCCACAATGAGCAGTTCTTC. It encodes CASSPGPSPHNEQFF.

This clonotype showed up many times. The rearrangement uses TRBV12-5 and TRBJ2-1; D gene ambiguous. V was pared by 6 bases and J by 11 bases, with 14 bases between. Germline CDR1 reads LGHNT; CDR2 reads FRNRAP. The length of the CDR3 is 12 residues. The CDR3 coding sequence is TGTGCTAGTGGCCCCCAAGCGCCAAAGCAGTTCTTC. It is translated as CASGPQAPKQFF.

CDR3 bases: TGCGCCAGCAGCTTACAGGGTGCGGGCGAGACCCAGTACTTC. Translation: CASSLQGAGETQYF. This rearrangement joins TRBV5-1 to TRBJ2-5, with D possibly TRBD1 on 6 matching bases. The CDR3 has 14 amino acids. Trimming stripped 2 bases from V and 5 bases from J, with 13 bases between. The germline V gene encodes CDR1 SGHRS and CDR2 YFSETQ.

The sample holds many counts of this clonotype. This rearrangement joins TRBV28 to TRBJ2-7, with TRBD2 matching over 8 bases. The CDR3 runs 15 residues. Germline CDR1 and CDR2: MDHEN and SYDVKM. Trimming cost V 8 bases and J 2 bases; bases outside gene matches: 11. CDR3 DNA sequence: TGTGCCAGCTCTTTAGGGGCGGGGGGCACCTACGAGCAGTACTTC. It encodes CASSLGAGGTYEQYF.

With respect to this clonotype: Germline is not matched at one junction end, which may reflect a read error. The chain employs TRBV2 and TRBJ2-5; D is unresolved. CDR3 size: 11 residues. The germline CDR1 and CDR2 sequences are SNHLY and FYNNEI. In DNA form, the CDR3 reads TGTCCCAGCAGCCGCACGGGGACCCAGTACTTC. Residues: CPSSRTGTQYF.

This clonotype was counted many times. J is TRBJ1-1 and V is TRBV7-2; D remains unclear. Germline CDR1 is SGHTA and CDR2 is FQGNSA. The CDR3 has 15 amino acids. V was clipped by 7 bases and J by 4 bases, with 19 bases between them. CDR3 amino acids: CASIPGLQVITEAFF. In DNA form, the CDR3 reads TGTGCCAGCATCCCTGGCCTTCAGGTTATCACTGAAGCTTTCTTT.

This clonotype was seen many times. The rearrangement uses TRBV7-9 and TRBJ2-1; the match to TRBD2 covers 11 bases. CDR3 size: 16 residues. After removal of 4 bases from V and 3 bases from J, the junction contained 5 bases not matched to a gene. CDR1 is SEHNR, CDR2 FQNEAQ, per germline (reference sequence). The CDR3 spells CASSSLAGVHYNEQFF. The CDR3 bases are TGTGCCAGCAGCTCACTAGCGGGAGTACACTACAATGAGCAGTTCTTC.

The chain links TRBV28 to TRBJ1-2; D may be TRBD1 (6 bases). CDR3 length: 13 amino acids. The V gene lost 8 bases and the J gene lost 8 bases, with 18 bases spanning the gap. From germline, CDR1 is MDHEN and CDR2 SYDVKM. The CDR3 DNA reads as TGTGCCAGCGCGGACGGGGGGCTGTGGGGCTACACCTTC. This translates into CASADGGLWGYTF.

This clonotype was counted a few times. The chain links TRBV20-1 to TRBJ1-6; the D is unclear. V lost 0 bases and J 7 bases, leaving 7 bases between the germline ends. Per the germline V gene, CDR1 is DFQATT and CDR2 is SNEGSKA (reference sequence). CDR3 size: 13 residues. The CDR3 region has the DNA TGCAGTGCTAGAGAGGGCAGCAATTCACCCCTCCACTTT. Its protein is CSAREGSNSPLHF.

This clonotype was counted at least ten times. The rearrangement uses TRBV30 and TRBJ1-2; D remains unclear. Germline CDR1 and CDR2: GTSNPN and SVGIG (reference sequence). Trimming cost V 3 bases and J 1 base, with 9 bases left between them. CDR3 length: 13 residues. CDR3: CAWSSRSNYGYTF. The CDR3 DNA reads as TGTGCCTGGAGCTCCAGGAGTAACTATGGCTACACCTTC.

In this sample, this clonotype turned up many times. This chain joins TRBV2 and TRBJ1-2; D is undetermined. Germline V CDR1 and CDR2: SNHLY, FYNNEI. The CDR3 extends over 12 amino acids. The V end was cut by 7 bases, the J end by 8 bases, with 14 bases between. The CDR3 region has the DNA TGTGCCAGCATCCGGGGATTTGAGGGCTACACCTTC. This encodes CASIRGFEGYTF. The full variable domain, in which reference TRBV2 and TRBJ1-2 provide the parts outside the CDR3, is EPEVTQTPSHQVTQMGQEVILRCVPISNHLYFYWYRQILGQKVEFLVSFYNNEISEKSEIFDDQFSVERPDGSNFTLKIRSTKLEDSAMYFCASIRGFEGYTFGSGTRLTVV.

This clonotype was detected many times. The chain carries TRBV12-3 or TRBV12-4 and TRBJ1-6; TRBD1 agrees at 7 bases. Unmatched junction bases numbered 1, after V lost 3 bases and J lost 5 bases. The CDR3 runs to 14 residues. CDR3 sequence reads: CASSFDRDNSPLHF. The CDR3, as DNA: TGTGCCAGCAGTTTTGACAGGGATAATTCACCCCTCCACTTT.